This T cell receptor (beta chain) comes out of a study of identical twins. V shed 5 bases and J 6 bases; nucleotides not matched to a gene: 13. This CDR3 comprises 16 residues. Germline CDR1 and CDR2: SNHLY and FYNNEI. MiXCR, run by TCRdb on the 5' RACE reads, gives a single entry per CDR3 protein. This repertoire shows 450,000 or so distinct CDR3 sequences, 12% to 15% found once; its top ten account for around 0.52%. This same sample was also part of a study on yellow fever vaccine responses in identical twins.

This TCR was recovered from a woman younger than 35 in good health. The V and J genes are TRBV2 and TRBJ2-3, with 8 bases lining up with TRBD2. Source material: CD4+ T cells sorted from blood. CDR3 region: CASSPERGNRADTQYF. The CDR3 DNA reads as TGTGCCAGCAGTCCAGAGCGGGGGAACCGCGCGGATACGCAGTATTTT.